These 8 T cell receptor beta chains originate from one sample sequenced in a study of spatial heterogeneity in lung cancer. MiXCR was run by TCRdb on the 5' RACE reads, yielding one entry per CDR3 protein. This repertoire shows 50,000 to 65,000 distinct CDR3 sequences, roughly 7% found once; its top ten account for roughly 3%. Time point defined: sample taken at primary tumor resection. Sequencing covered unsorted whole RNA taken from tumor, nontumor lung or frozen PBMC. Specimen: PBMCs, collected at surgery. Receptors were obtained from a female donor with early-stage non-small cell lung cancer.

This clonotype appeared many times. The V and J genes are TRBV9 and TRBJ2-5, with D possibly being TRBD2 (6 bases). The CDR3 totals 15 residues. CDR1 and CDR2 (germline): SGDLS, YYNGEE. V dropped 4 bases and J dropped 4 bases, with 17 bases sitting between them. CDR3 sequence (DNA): TGTGCCAGCAGCCTAGCCGGGACTCCCGGAGAGACCCAGTACTTC. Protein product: CASSLAGTPGETQYF.

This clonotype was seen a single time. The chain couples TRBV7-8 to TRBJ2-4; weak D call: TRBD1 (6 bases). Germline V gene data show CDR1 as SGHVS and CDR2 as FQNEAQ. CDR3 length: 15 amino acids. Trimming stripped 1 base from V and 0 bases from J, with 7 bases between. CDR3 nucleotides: TGTGCCAGCAGCTTAGTGGGACAAGCCAAAAACATTCAGTACTTC. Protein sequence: CASSLVGQAKNIQYF.

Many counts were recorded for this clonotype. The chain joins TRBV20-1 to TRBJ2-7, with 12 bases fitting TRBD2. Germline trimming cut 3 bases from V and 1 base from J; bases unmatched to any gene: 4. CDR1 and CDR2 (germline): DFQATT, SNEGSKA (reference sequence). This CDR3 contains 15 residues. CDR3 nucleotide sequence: TGCAGTGCTAGGCCTACTAGCGGGGGGTCCTACGAGCAGTACTTC. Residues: CSARPTSGGSYEQYF.

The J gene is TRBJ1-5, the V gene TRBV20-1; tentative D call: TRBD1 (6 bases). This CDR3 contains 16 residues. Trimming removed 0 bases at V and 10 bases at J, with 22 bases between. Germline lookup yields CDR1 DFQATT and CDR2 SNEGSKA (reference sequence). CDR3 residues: CSARDNEGEPHFPQHF. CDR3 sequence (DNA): TGCAGTGCTAGAGACAACGAGGGGGAGCCTCATTTCCCCCAGCATTTT.

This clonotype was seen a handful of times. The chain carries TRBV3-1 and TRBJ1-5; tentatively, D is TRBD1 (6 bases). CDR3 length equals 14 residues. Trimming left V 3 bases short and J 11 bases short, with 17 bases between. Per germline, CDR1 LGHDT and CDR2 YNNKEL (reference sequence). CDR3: CASSQGRGITAQHF. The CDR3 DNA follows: TGTGCCAGCAGCCAGGGCAGGGGTATTACGGCCCAGCATTTT. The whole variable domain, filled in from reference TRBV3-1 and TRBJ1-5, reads DTAVSQTPKYLVTQMGNDKSIKCEQNLGHDTMYWYKQDSKKFLKIMFSYNNKELIINETVPNRFSPKSPDKAHLNLHINSLELGDSAVYFCASSQGRGITAQHFGDGTRLSIL.

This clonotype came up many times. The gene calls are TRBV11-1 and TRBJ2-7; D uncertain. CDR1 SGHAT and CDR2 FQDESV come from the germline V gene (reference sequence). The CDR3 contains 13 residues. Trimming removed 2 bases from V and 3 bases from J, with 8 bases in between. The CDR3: CASSLKAYYEQYF. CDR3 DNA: TGTGCCAGCAGCTTAAAGGCCTACTACGAGCAGTACTTC.

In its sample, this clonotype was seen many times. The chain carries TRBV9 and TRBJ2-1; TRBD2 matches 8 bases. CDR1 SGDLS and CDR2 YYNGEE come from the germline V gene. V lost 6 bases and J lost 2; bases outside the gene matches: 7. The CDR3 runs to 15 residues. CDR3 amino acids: CASTTQAGAYNEQFF. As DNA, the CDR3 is TGTGCCAGCACCACCCAAGCGGGGGCCTACAATGAGCAGTTCTTC. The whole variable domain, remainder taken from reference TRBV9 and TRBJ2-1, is DSGVTQTPKHLITATGQRVTLRCSPRSGDLSVYWYQQSLDQGLQFLIQYYNGEERAKGNILERFSAQQFPDLHSELNLSSLELGDSALYFCASTTQAGAYNEQFFGPGTRLTVL.

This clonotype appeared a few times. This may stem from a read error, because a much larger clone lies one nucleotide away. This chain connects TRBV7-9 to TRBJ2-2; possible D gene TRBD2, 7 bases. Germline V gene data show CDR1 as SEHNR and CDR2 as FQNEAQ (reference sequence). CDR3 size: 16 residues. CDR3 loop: CVSSTAGAMNTGELFF. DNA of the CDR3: TGTGTCAGCAGCACGGCGGGGGCGATGAACACCGGGGAGCTGTTTTTT.